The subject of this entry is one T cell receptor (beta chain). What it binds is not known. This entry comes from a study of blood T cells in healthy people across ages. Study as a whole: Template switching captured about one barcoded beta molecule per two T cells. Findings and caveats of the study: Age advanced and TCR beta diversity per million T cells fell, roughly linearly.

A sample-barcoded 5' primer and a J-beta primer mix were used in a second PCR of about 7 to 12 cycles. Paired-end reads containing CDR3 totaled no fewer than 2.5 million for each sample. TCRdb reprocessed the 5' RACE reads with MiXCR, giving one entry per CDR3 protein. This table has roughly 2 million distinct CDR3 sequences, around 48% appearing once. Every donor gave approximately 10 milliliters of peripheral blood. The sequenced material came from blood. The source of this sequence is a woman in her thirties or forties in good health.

CDR3 residues: CASSPIQGANNEKLFF. The DNA for the CDR3 is TGTGCCAGTAGTCCTATCCAGGGGGCGAATAATGAAAAACTGTTTTTT. The rearrangement uses TRBV19 and TRBJ1-4; TRBD1 aligns across 8 bases. This CDR3 has 16 residues. Germline V gives CDR1 LNHDA, CDR2 SQIVND (reference sequence). V lost 5 bases and J lost 4; bases outside the gene matches: 9.